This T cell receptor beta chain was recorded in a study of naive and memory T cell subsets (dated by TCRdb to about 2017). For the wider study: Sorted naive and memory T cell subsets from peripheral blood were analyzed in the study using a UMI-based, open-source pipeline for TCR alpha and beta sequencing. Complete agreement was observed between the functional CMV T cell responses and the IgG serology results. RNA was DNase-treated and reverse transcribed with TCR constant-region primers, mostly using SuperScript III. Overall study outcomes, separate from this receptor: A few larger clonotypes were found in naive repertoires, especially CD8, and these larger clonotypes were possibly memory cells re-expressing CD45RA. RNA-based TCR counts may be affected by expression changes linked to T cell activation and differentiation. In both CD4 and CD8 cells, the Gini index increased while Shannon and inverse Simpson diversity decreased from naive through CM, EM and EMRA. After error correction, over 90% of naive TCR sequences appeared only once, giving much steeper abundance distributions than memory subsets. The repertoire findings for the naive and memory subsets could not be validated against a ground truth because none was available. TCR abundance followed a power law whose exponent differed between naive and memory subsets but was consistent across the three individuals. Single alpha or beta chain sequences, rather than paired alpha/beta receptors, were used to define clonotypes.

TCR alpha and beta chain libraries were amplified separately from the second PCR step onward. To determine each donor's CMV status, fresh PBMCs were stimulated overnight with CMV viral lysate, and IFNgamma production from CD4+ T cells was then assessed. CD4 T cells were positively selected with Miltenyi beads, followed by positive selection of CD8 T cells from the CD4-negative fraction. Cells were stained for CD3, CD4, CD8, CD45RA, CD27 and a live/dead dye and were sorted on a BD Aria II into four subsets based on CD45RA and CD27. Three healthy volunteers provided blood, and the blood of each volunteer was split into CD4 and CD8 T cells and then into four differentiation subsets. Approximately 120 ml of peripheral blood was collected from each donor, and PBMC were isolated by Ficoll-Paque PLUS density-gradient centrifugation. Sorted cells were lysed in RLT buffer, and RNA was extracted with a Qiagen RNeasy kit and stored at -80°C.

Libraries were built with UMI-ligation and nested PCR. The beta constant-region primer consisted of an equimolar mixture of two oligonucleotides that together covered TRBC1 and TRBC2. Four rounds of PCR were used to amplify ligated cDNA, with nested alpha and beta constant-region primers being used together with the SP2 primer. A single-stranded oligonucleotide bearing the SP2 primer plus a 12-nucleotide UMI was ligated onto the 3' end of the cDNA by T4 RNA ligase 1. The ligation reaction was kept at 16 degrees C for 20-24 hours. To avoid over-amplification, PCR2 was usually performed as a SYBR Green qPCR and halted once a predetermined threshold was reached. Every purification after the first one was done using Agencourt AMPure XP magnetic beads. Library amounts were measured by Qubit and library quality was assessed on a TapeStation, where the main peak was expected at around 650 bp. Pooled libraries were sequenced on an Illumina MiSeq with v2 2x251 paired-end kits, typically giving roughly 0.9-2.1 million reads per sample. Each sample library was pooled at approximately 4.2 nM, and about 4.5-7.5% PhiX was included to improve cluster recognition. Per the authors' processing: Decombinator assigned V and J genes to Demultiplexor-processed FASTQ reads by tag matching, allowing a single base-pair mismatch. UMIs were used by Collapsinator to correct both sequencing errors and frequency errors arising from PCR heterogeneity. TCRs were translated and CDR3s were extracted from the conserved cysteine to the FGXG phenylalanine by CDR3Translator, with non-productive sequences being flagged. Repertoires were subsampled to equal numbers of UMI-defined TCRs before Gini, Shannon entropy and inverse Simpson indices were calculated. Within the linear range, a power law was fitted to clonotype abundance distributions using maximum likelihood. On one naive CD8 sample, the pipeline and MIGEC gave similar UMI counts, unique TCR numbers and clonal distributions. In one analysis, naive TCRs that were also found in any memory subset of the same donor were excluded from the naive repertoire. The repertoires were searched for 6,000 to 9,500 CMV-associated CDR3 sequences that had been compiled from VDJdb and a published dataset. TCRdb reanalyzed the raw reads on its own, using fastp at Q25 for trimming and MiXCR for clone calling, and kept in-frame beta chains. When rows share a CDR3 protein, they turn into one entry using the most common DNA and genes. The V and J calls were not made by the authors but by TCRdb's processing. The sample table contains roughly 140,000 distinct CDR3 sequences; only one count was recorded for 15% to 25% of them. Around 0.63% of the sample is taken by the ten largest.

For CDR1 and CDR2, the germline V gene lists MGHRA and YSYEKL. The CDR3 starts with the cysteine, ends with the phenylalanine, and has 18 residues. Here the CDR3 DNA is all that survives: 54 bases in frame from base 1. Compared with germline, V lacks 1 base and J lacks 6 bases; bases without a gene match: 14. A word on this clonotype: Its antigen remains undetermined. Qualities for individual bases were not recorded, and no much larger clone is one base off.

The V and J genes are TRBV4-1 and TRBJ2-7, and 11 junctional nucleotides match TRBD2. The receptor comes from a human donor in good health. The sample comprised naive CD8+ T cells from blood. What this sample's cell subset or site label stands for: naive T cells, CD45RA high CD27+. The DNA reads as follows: TGCGCCAGCAGCCAAGGTGTTTTACTAGCGGGAGTGGGGAGCGAGCAGTACTTC. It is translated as CASSQGVLLAGVGSEQYF.